The rows below give T cell receptor beta chains drawn from one sample of a study of blood T cell repertoires in COVID-19. Profiling relied on immunoSEQ multiplex PCR, and the TCRdb table lists in-frame clones only, not all of them. Of fewer than 150,000 clones listed, 84% are singletons. The source material was peripheral blood. All receptors come from a human donor in a cohort sampled during active COVID-19. Each CDR3 is given with its conserved first and last residue. Fields, in order: V gene, D gene, J gene, clone size, CDR3 DNA, CDR3 protein. D genes are given only for firm matches. Some rows have no size entry. The others give once, few or many, or a class for an expanded clone.

>TRBV7-8|.|TRBJ1-1|.
TGTGCCAGCAGCTTACTCTACGGGACACCTATAACTGAAGCTTTCTTT
CASSLLYGTPITEAFF
>TRBV27|.|TRBJ1-1|.
TGTGCCAGCAGTTTGGGCCTCGGCACTGAAGCTTTCTTT
CASSLGLGTEAFF
>TRBV9|.|TRBJ1-1|once
TGTGCCAGCAGCGTAGCTCTCGGTTCTGAAGCTTTCTTT
CASSVALGSEAFF
>TRBV4-2|TRBD2|TRBJ2-5|.
TGTGCCAGCAGCCTATACCCGGCGGGGGGGTCTGTAGAGACCCAGTACTTC
CASSLYPAGGSVETQYF
>TRBV9|TRBD2|TRBJ2-7|.
TGTGCCAGCAGCGTAGAAGGCGGGGGGGCGGAAGAGCAGTACTTC
CASSVEGGGAEEQYF
>TRBV28|TRBD1|TRBJ1-1|.
TGTGCCAGCAGTACAGGGGTGGGCACTGAAGCTTTCTTT
CASSTGVGTEAFF
>TRBV2|TRBD1|TRBJ1-2|.
TGTGCCCCAAGGAGGGACAGGCAGGGGAGTGGCTACACCTTC
CAPRRDRQGSGYTF
>TRBV3-1/TRBV3-2|.|TRBJ1-1|.
TGTGCCAGCAGCCGGAGGGTGAACACTGAAGCTTTCTTT
CASSRRVNTEAFF
>TRBV4-1|TRBD1|TRBJ2-3|.
TGCGCCAGCAGCCAAGGTCCGCAGGGGGCACAAGATACGCAGTATTTT
CASSQGPQGAQDTQYF
>TRBV7-9|.|TRBJ2-3|.
TGTGCCAGCAGCTTAGTGGGCCGCACAGATACGCAGTATTTT
CASSLVGRTDTQYF
>TRBV6-5|TRBD2|TRBJ2-1|.
TGTGCCAGCATCCCGGGGGGGTACAATGAGCAGTTCTTC
CASIPGGYNEQFF
>TRBV27|TRBD1|TRBJ1-2|.
TGTGCCAGCAGTCCGGGACAGGGGGTGGGTGGCTACACCTTC
CASSPGQGVGGYTF
>TRBV5-8|.|TRBJ2-6|few
TGTGCCAGCAGCGGGGACACCCACTCTGGGGCCAACGTCCTGACTTTC
CASSGDTHSGANVLTF
>TRBV29-1|TRBD2|TRBJ2-1|.
TGCAGCGTTGAAGGGCGGGGGGGCTCCTACAATGAGCAGTTCTTC
CSVEGRGGSYNEQFF
>TRBV7-9|TRBD1|TRBJ1-6|.
TGTGCCAGCAGCCGACAGGGGAGCTCCTATAATTCACCCCTCCACTTT
CASSRQGSSYNSPLHF
>TRBV7-9|TRBD1|TRBJ2-5|.
TGTGCCAGCACCACTCCGGGACAGGGGTTCCAAGAGACCCAGTACTTC
CASTTPGQGFQETQYF
>TRBV11-2|.|TRBJ1-3|.
TGTGCCAGCAGCTTAGAGAGGGTAGGAGCTGGAAACACCATATATTTT
CASSLERVGAGNTIYF
>TRBV27|TRBD1|TRBJ2-7|.
TGTGCCAGCAGTACTACCGGGACAGGTAATTACGAGCAGTACTTC
CASSTTGTGNYEQYF
>TRBV7-9|.|TRBJ1-2|.
TGTGCCAGCAGCTTGCTACAGTCTGGGACTGTGTACACCTTC
CASSLLQSGTVYTF
>TRBV30|TRBD1|TRBJ1-2|.
TGTGCCTGGAGGGGGGACAGCCCTAACTATGGCTACACCTTC
CAWRGDSPNYGYTF
>TRBV19|.|TRBJ2-5|.
TGTGCCAGTAGTATGGCAGGGCAGGAGACCCAGTACTTC
CASSMAGQETQYF
>TRBV29-1|.|TRBJ1-1|.
TGCAGCGCAAACCAATACCGGGACACTGAAGCTTTCTTT
CSANQYRDTEAFF
>TRBV30|TRBD1|TRBJ1-2|.
TGTGCCTGGAGTGCAAGACGGGACAGCATCTATGGCTACACCTTC
CAWSARRDSIYGYTF
>TRBV6-6|.|TRBJ1-4|.
TGTGCCAGCAGTTACGGGGCGGGACCTGACCTTGAAAAACTGTTTTTT
CASSYGAGPDLEKLFF
>TRBV7-9|.|TRBJ1-1|once
TGTGCCAGCAGCTTATCCGACAAAGAAGCTTTCTTT
CASSLSDKEAFF
>TRBV19|.|TRBJ1-1|.
TGTGCCAGTAGTGTAGGAGGGGGCACTGAAGCTTTCTTT
CASSVGGGTEAFF
>TRBV19|.|TRBJ1-5|.
TGTGCCGGATCGGACAGAAGTAGCAATCAGCCCCAGCATTTT
CAGSDRSSNQPQHF
>TRBV27|TRBD1|TRBJ2-6|.
TGTGCCAGCACCTTCTCCGGGACAGGGGGCCTTGGGGCCAACGTCCTGACTTTC
CASTFSGTGGLGANVLTF
>TRBV6-5|.|TRBJ1-1|few
TGTGCCAGCAGTTGGGGGGGGACTGAAGCTTTCTTT
CASSWGGTEAFF
>TRBV5-1|.|TRBJ1-1|few
TGCGCCAGCAGCTTGGTGGGCATGGCTGAAGCTTTCTTT
CASSLVGMAEAFF
>TRBV19|.|TRBJ1-2|few
TGTGCCAGTAGTTCCCAAAGAGGCGTACACGTCGACTATGGCTACACCTTC
CASSSQRGVHVDYGYTF
>TRBV3-1/TRBV3-2|.|TRBJ2-7|once
TGTGCCAGCAGCCAAGGTCAGGTAGTCGAGCAGTACTTC
CASSQGQVVEQYF
>TRBV6-6|TRBD1|TRBJ2-5|.
TGTGCCAGCAAACTTAGGGACAGGGGGCAAGAGACCCAGTACTTC
CASKLRDRGQETQYF
>TRBV6-5|TRBD2|TRBJ2-3|.
TGTGCCAGCAGTTACTCCCAGGGAGGGACGACAGATACGCAGTATTTT
CASSYSQGGTTDTQYF
>TRBV12-3/TRBV12-4|.|TRBJ2-1|.
TGTGCCAGCAGAGGGGGTGGGAATGAGCAGTTCTTC
CASRGGGNEQFF
>TRBV6-5|TRBD1|TRBJ1-5|.
TGTGCCAGCAGTTTGGGACAGACAAATCAGCCCCAGCATTTT
CASSLGQTNQPQHF